Listed here are 19 T cell receptor beta chains from one sample, sequenced in a study of blood T cell repertoires in COVID-19. Profiled with immunoSEQ multiplex PCR; TCRdb holds only in-frame clones, not every one. The table shows approximately 85,000 clones, with approximately 86% occurring only once. The sequenced sample consisted of peripheral blood. These receptor sequences come from an elderly woman in a cohort sampled during active or convalescent COVID-19.

The chain recombines TRBV7-3 with TRBJ2-3; 9 nucleotides match TRBD1. The V gene end was trimmed by 5 bases and the J gene end by 1 base; junction bases not matched to a gene: 4. This CDR3 has 15 amino acids. Germline assignment: CDR1 SGHTA and CDR2 FQGTGA. The CDR3 DNA reads as TGTGCCAGCAGCGTACAGGGGGCGCGCACAGATACGCAGTATTTT. It translates to CASSVQGARTDTQYF.

This clone has ten or more counts. The J gene is TRBJ2-1, the V gene TRBV5-6, with 14 bases lining up with TRBD2. Per the germline V gene, CDR1 is SGHDT and CDR2 is YYEEEE. The CDR3 spans 15 residues. Trimming cost V 4 bases and J 3 bases; bases outside gene matches: 0. CDR3 sequence: CASSGTSGSYNEQFF. DNA of the CDR3: TGTGCCAGCAGCGGGACTAGCGGGAGCTACAATGAGCAGTTCTTC.

This chain joins TRBV21-1 and TRBJ2-3; TRBD2 is the table's D call, not checked against the DNA. TRBV21-1 is a recognized pseudogene. The CDR3 runs 13 residues. The chain's CDR3 is CARTGTSTDTQYF. The CDR3 DNA follows: TGTGCCAGAACCGGGACTTCCACAGATACGCAGTATTTT.

The rearrangement links TRBV7-3 to TRBJ1-2; unclear D gene. CDR3 length: 13 amino acids. Trimming took off 3 bases at V and 7 bases at J, with 12 bases between the two ends. The germline CDR1 and CDR2 sequences are SGHTA and FQGTGA. The CDR3 DNA sequence: TGTGCCAGCAGCTTCGGCGGGTCGAGTGGCTACACCTTC. It specifies CASSFGGSSGYTF.

This rearrangement joins TRBV28 to TRBJ1-2, with 7 positions matching TRBD1. Germline assignment: CDR1 MDHEN and CDR2 SYDVKM. J gave up 7 bases and V 2 bases, and 7 bases lay outside the gene matches. This CDR3 spans 14 amino acids. The CDR3 here is CASSLGSRGTGYTF. CDR3 nucleotide sequence: TGTGCCAGCAGTTTAGGGTCCAGGGGGACTGGCTACACCTTC.

The chain is built from TRBV5-6 and TRBJ2-5; no clear D gene. Germline V gene data show CDR1 as SGHDT and CDR2 as YYEEEE. CDR3 length: 14 residues. The V end lost 0 bases, the J end lost 1 base, and 7 bases lay between the germline ends. The CDR3 DNA reads TGTGCCAGCAGCTTGGATGCAGGCCAAGAGACCCAGTACTTC. This codes for CASSLDAGQETQYF.

The V gene is TRBV9, the J gene TRBJ2-1, with TRBD2 as a possible D gene (6 bases). This CDR3 is 17 amino acids long. V was clipped by 4 bases and J by 4 bases, with 21 bases between them. Germline CDR1 SGDLS, CDR2 YYNGEE. The CDR3 nucleotides read TGTGCCAGCAGCCTATCACCGGGTGGGGGAGGATACAATGAGCAGTTCTTC. Translated: CASSLSPGGGGYNEQFF.

This chain connects TRBV27 to TRBJ1-6; 8 bases fit TRBD1. V was pared by 2 bases and J by 10 bases, with 4 bases of the junction left unmatched. The CDR3 spans 14 residues. Germline CDR1 and CDR2: MNHEY and SMNVEV (reference sequence). The CDR3 spells CASSLDRGYSPLHF. DNA of the CDR3: TGTGCCAGCAGTTTAGACAGGGGATACTCACCCCTCCACTTT.

This sequence joins TRBV5-5 and TRBJ1-3, with D possibly matching TRBD1 (6 bases). CDR3 length equals 18 residues. From germline, CDR1 is SGHKS and CDR2 YYEKEE (reference sequence). V gave up 4 bases and J gave up 4 bases, with 24 bases separating them. The CDR3 sequence: CASSINTAGASSGNTIYF. The CDR3 bases are TGTGCCAGCAGCATTAACACAGCGGGGGCGAGTAGCGGAAACACCATATATTTT.

V gene TRBV30 combines with J gene TRBJ2-2, with 12 bases identical to TRBD1. The CDR3 is 18 amino acids. Germline CDR1 is GTSNPN and CDR2 is SVGIG (reference sequence). Trimming removed 2 bases from V and 5 bases from J; junction bases left unmatched: 12. The CDR3 DNA reads as TGTGCCTGGAGTCCGAAACCCGGGACAGGGGGCGTAACCGGGGAGCTGTTTTTT. Its protein product is CAWSPKPGTGGVTGELFF.

The chain uses TRBV11-3 and TRBJ2-3; 9 bases are a match to TRBD2. This CDR3 region has 16 residues. Germline V gene data show CDR1 as SGHNT and CDR2 as YENEEA. Germline trimming cut 4 bases from V and 3 bases from J; bases unmatched to any gene: 8. The CDR3 DNA is TGTGCCAGCAGCTCACTTAGCGGGAGTGGGACAGATACGCAGTATTTT. Translating gives CASSSLSGSGTDTQYF.

The rearrangement links TRBV27 to TRBJ1-6; D is unresolved. The V end lost 8 bases, the J end lost 1 base, and 15 bases lay between the germline ends. The germline CDR1 and CDR2 sequences are MNHEY and SMNVEV (reference sequence). The CDR3 is 16 amino acids. The CDR3 DNA is TGTGCCAGCGCCCTGAGGAGGTTGTCCTATAATTCACCCCTCCACTTT. Its protein product is CASALRRLSYNSPLHF.

The genes are TRBV6-5 and TRBJ1-2; 8 nucleotides align to TRBD1. V gave up 7 bases and J gave up 5 bases; unmatched junction bases: 6. The length of the CDR3 is 13 residues. Germline values: CDR1 MNHEY, CDR2 SVGAGI. The CDR3 here is CASNPDRVYGYTF. CDR3 bases: TGTGCCAGCAACCCGGACAGGGTTTATGGCTACACCTTC.

J is TRBJ2-1 and V is TRBV21-1; TRBD2, the table's D call, lacks a check against the DNA. TRBV21-1 is assigned pseudogene status. The CDR3 is 15 residues long. The DNA for the CDR3 is TGTGCCAGCGGGGTAGCGGGAAGCTCCTACAATGAGCAGTTCTTC. Translation: CASGVAGSSYNEQFF.

This clone was seen a few times. The chain uses TRBV7-3 and TRBJ2-2, with 12 bases identical to TRBD2. Germline lookup yields CDR1 SGHTA and CDR2 FQGTGA. Trimming cost V 7 bases and J 5 bases; bases outside gene matches: 5. The CDR3 totals 15 residues. For the CDR3, the DNA is TGTGCCAGCACCACCGGACTAGCGGGGACCGGGGAGCTGTTTTTT. Its protein is CASTTGLAGTGELFF. Variable domain in full (rest from reference TRBV7-3 and TRBJ2-2): GAGVSQTPSNKVTEKGKYVELRCDPISGHTALYWYRQSLGQGPEFLIYFQGTGAADDSGLPNDRFFAVRPEGSVSTLKIQRTERGDSAVYLCASTTGLAGTGELFFGEGSRLTVL.

The genes are TRBV9 and TRBJ1-3, with D unresolved. The germline V gene has CDR1 SGDLS and CDR2 YYNGEE. V was clipped by 3 bases and J by 4 bases, with 14 bases between them. The CDR3 has 15 residues. The CDR3 DNA is TGTGCCAGCAGCGATATGAAGGCGGGAGGAAACACCATATATTTT. It codes for CASSDMKAGGNTIYF.

V and J are TRBV2 and TRBJ2-2; D perhaps matches TRBD2 (5 bases). Between the trimmed V and J ends, which lost 6 bases and 6 bases, there was a span of 17 bases. This CDR3 is 15 amino acids long. In germline, CDR1 is SNHLY, CDR2 FYNNEI. CDR3 in amino acids: CASREDGQMAGELFF. The CDR3, as DNA: TGTGCCAGCAGGGAGGACGGGCAGATGGCCGGGGAGCTGTTTTTT.

The chain couples TRBV19 to TRBJ1-2; 8 bases map to TRBD1. This CDR3 region has 15 residues. Germline V gene data show CDR1 as LNHDA and CDR2 as SQIVND (reference sequence). Trimming cost V 5 bases and J 4 bases; bases outside gene matches: 9. The CDR3 bases are TGTGCCAGTAGTGGAACGACAGGGGACGGCTATGGCTACACCTTC. Its translation: CASSGTTGDGYGYTF. The full variable domain, its missing parts supplied by reference TRBV19 and TRBJ1-2, is DGGITQSPKYLFRKEGQNVTLSCEQNLNHDAMYWYRQDPGQGLRLIYYSQIVNDFQKGDIAEGYSVSREKKESFPLTVTSAQKNPTAFYLCASSGTTGDGYGYTFGSGTRLTVV.

CDR3 bases: TGCGCCAGCAGAGATACAGGGACCTATAATTCACCCCTCCACTTT. Translating it yields CASRDTGTYNSPLHF. The chain uses TRBV5-1 and TRBJ1-6; D perhaps matches TRBD1 (6 bases). V lost 5 bases and J lost 2, with 11 bases in between. Looked up from germline, CDR1 is SGHRS and CDR2 is YFSETQ. CDR3 length: 15 residues.